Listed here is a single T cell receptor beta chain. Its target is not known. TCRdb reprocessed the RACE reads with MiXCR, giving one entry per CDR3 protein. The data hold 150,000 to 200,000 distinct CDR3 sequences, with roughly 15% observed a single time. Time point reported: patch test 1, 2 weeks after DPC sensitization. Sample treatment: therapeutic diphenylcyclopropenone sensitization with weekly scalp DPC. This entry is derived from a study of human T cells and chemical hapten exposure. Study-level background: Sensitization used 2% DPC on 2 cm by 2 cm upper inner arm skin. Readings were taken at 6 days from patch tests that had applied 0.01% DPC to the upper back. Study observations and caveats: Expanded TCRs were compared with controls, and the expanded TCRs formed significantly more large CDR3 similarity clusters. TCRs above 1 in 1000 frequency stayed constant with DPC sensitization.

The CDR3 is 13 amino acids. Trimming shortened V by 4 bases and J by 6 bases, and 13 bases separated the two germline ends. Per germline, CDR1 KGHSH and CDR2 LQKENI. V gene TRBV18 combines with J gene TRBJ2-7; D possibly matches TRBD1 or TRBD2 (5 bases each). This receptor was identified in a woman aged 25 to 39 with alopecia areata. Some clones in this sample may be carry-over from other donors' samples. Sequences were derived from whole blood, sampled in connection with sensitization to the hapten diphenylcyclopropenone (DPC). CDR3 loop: CASSLGTESEQYF. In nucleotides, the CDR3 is TGTGCCAGCTCACTGGGGACGGAGTCCGAGCAGTACTTC.